The entry below gives a single T cell receptor beta chain sequence along with its context. The target antigen is unknown. The CDR3 runs to 13 residues. In germline, CDR1 is SGHDT, CDR2 YYEEEE. V was shortened by 2 bases and J by 5 bases, with 10 bases between the two germline ends. This sample is drawn from a study of vaccination and CD4 T cells after COVID-19. Study-level background: Cells were stimulated with overlapping spike peptides from SARS-CoV-2, HCoV-NL63, HCoV-OC43 and HCoV-229E.

As for treatment: roughly 10-day PBMC culture with coronavirus spike peptide pools or control peptides (ViraFEST assay). From the unexposed donor, CD4+ T cells were collected ahead of the COVID-19 pandemic (2011-2018). ViraFEST stimulated the growth of antigen-specific T cells using peptide pools and subsequently profiled their TCRs by sequencing. PBMCs, plated at around 1.9 million per well, were grown in the presence of around 10 IU/ml IL-2 and around 10 ug/ml peptide pools. Sequenced with the Oncomine TCR Beta short-read assay was DNA taken from cultured CD4+ T cells. In TCRdb, the PCR reads were re-called with MiXCR into one record per CDR3 protein. This table holds roughly 6,800 distinct CDR3 sequences, approximately 33% found once.

The origin of this receptor is a human donor in good health. This chain connects TRBV5-6 to TRBJ2-5; D uncertain. The sequencing input was CD4+ T cells from blood, cultured in vitro. The CDR3 sequence is CASSFRRRETQYF. Here the CDR3 DNA reads TGTGCCAGCAGCTTCCGAAGACGGGAGACCCAGTACTTC.